The clone carrying this T cell receptor (beta chain) was seen only a few times. Its antigen is as yet unknown. Using unique molecular identifiers, the investigators prepared the TCRbeta library. TCRdb processed the PCR reads anew with MiXCR; each CDR3 protein has one entry. The sample has about 610,000 distinct CDR3 sequences; 27% are singletons. The sample originates from a study of T-cell reconstitution after alpha-beta-depleted transplantation in children. Points from the study as a whole: The main origin of T-cell counts and diversity one year after transplant was newly produced T cells. Several hundred rapidly expanded clones from non-depleted graft cells reportedly supplied alpha-beta T cells about two months post-transplant. High day-60 TCRbeta diversity in some patients came from surviving recipient T cells and thymic progenitors.

CDR3 length equals 15 residues. Trimming took off 2 bases at V and 5 bases at J, with 15 bases between the two ends. The germline gives CDR1 MGHRA, CDR2 YSYEKL. The sequencing here drew on PBMCs, taken before TCRalphabeta/CD19-depleted stem cell transplant. The V gene is TRBV4-1, the J gene TRBJ2-5; D gene unclear. The clonotype originates from a boy less than two years old with Wiskott-Aldrich syndrome, due to receive a stem cell transplant. CDR3 protein: CASSQQRTLRETQYF. Written as DNA, the CDR3 is TGCGCCAGCAGCCAACAAAGGACCCTTAGGGAGACCCAGTACTTC.